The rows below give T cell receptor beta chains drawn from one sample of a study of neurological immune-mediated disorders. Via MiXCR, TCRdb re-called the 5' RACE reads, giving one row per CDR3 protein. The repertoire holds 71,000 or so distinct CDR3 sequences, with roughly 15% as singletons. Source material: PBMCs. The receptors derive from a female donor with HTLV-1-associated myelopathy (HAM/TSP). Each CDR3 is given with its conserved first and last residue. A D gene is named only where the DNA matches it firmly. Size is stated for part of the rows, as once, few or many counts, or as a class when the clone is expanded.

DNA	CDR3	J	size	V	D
TGTGCCGCGCGTAGCTCCTACGAGCAGTACTTC	CAARSSYEQYF	TRBJ2-7	-	TRBV10-3	-
TGCGCCAGCAGCTTGGGCGCAGCTGGAAACACCATATATTTT	CASSLGAAGNTIYF	TRBJ1-3	many	TRBV5-1	-
TGCAGCGTTTGGGTCGCTAAAGCTTTCTTT	CSVWVAKAFF	TRBJ1-1	many	TRBV29-1	-
TGTGCCAGCAGGCCGGCGGGGGCGAACACCGGGGAGCTGTTTTTT	CASRPAGANTGELFF	TRBJ2-2	many	TRBV7-8	TRBD2
TGCGCCAGCAGCGCGGACAGGGTCGAGGGGTACGAGCAGTACTTC	CASSADRVEGYEQYF	TRBJ2-7	many	TRBV5-1	TRBD1
TGTGCCACCAGTTTAGCGGGGGGGCACTTTGGAGAGACCCAGTACTTC	CATSLAGGHFGETQYF	TRBJ2-5	many	TRBV24-1	TRBD2
TGTGCCAGCAGCCCCCTTTGGACAGGGGGAACGAACATTCAGTACTTC	CASSPLWTGGTNIQYF	TRBJ2-4	few	TRBV12-3/TRBV12-4	TRBD1
TGTGCCAGCAGCTTATGGACAGGGTCGGATGGCTACACCTTC	CASSLWTGSDGYTF	TRBJ1-2	many	TRBV5-5	TRBD1
TGTGCCAGCAGCGTAGACGCGAACACCGGGGAGCTGTTTTTT	CASSVDANTGELFF	TRBJ2-2	many	TRBV9	-
TGTGCCAGCAGCCAAGCCGGGACTAGCGGGGGGGCCGCCTACAATGAGCAGTTCTTC	CASSQAGTSGGAAYNEQFF	TRBJ2-1	many	TRBV4-2	TRBD2
TGCAGTGCTAGGACAGTCTTGGACACCGGGGAGCTGTTTTTT	CSARTVLDTGELFF	TRBJ2-2	many	TRBV20-1	-
TGTGCCAGCAGCCAACGTAGCGGGGGGGCGGCAGATACGCAGTATTTT	CASSQRSGGAADTQYF	TRBJ2-3	many	TRBV14	TRBD2
TGTGCCAGCACCCTTACCGCTGAAGCTTTCTTT	CASTLTAEAFF	TRBJ1-1	many	TRBV12-3/TRBV12-4	-
TGCGCCAGCAGCCAAGACCCAGGTTACACCGGGGAGCTGTTTTTT	CASSQDPGYTGELFF	TRBJ2-2	many	TRBV4-1	-
TGTGCCAGCAGCGTCGGTAGCGGGGGTGACTTGAATGAGCAGTTCTTC	CASSVGSGGDLNEQFF	TRBJ2-1	many	TRBV9	TRBD2
TGCGCCAGCAGCTTGAACGGCGTGCGTGATGGCTACACCTTC	CASSLNGVRDGYTF	TRBJ1-2	few	TRBV5-1	-
TGTGCCAGCAGCCCAGGACGGACGGGCGGTGGCTACACCTTC	CASSPGRTGGGYTF	TRBJ1-2	many	TRBV7-8	-
TGCAGTGCTAAGACAGGGGTCTACACCGGGGAGCTGTTTTTT	CSAKTGVYTGELFF	TRBJ2-2	few	TRBV20-1	TRBD1
TGTGCCAGCAGCCAAGCGAAAGGAACCCCAGATACGCAGTATTTT	CASSQAKGTPDTQYF	TRBJ2-3	-	TRBV14	-
TGCAGTGCCGTAGGCGGGGGGCCTTCAAATACGCAGTATTTT	CSAVGGGPSNTQYF	TRBJ2-3	-	TRBV20-1	TRBD2
TGTGTCACCTCCGGGAGCTACACAGATACGCAGTATTTT	CVTSGSYTDTQYF	TRBJ2-3	-	TRBV6-4	-
TGTGCCAGCTCACCGACCGGCCAAGGGGGCTACGAGCAGTACTTC	CASSPTGQGGYEQYF	TRBJ2-7	many	TRBV18	-
TGTGCCAGCAGTCTCGCACTCCGGGAGTATAAGGTAGACGAGCAGTACTTC	CASSLALREYKVDEQYF	TRBJ2-7	many	TRBV28	-
TGCAGTGCCCTCCGGGGGGGCGAGTACAATGAGCAGTTCTTC	CSALRGGEYNEQFF	TRBJ2-1	many	TRBV20-1	TRBD2
TGTGCCAGCAGCTTTCGCCAGGGGCCCTATGAGCAGTTCTTC	CASSFRQGPYEQFF	TRBJ2-1	-	TRBV5-5	-
TGCAGTGCTAGAGATCCGGCAGGGGGTACCAACAATGAGCAGTTCTTC	CSARDPAGGTNNEQFF	TRBJ2-1	few	TRBV20-1	TRBD1
TGCAGTGCCGTCGGGGCAGGACAAACCTACGAGCAGTACTTC	CSAVGAGQTYEQYF	TRBJ2-7	many	TRBV20-1	-
TGCGCCAGCAGCGGATGGACAGGCTTCTACGAGCAGTACTTC	CASSGWTGFYEQYF	TRBJ2-7	many	TRBV5-1	TRBD1
TGTGCCACCAAATTAGGACTAGCGGGACTCAATGAGCAGTTCTTC	CATKLGLAGLNEQFF	TRBJ2-1	many	TRBV10-3	TRBD2
TGTGCCAGCAGGGGACTAGCGAACTACGAGCAGTACTTC	CASRGLANYEQYF	TRBJ2-7	many	TRBV2	TRBD2